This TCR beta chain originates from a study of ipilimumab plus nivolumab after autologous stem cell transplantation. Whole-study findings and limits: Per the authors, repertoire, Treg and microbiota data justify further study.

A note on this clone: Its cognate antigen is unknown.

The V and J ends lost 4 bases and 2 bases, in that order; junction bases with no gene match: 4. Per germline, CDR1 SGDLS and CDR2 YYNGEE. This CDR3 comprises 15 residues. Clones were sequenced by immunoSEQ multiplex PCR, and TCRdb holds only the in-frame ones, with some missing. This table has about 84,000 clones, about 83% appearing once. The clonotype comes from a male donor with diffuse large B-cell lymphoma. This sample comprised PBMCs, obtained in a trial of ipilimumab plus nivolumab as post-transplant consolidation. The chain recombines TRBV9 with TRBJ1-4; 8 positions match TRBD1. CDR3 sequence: CASSLGQATNEKLFF. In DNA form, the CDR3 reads TGTGCCAGCAGCCTGGGACAGGCTACTAATGAAAAACTGTTTTTT.